A single sample gave rise to the 31 T cell receptor beta chains below, sequenced in a study of identical twins. TCRdb reanalysed the 5' RACE reads using MiXCR and keeps one entry per CDR3 protein. The data hold around 200,000 distinct CDR3 sequences, with about a tenth observed a single time. The source material was memory (CD45RO+) T cells sorted from blood. These receptors were obtained from a woman aged 18-29 years in good health.

This clonotype has at least ten counts. The gene calls are TRBV6-1 and TRBJ1-2, with D possibly matching TRBD1 (6 bases). CDR1 MNHNS and CDR2 SASEGT come from the germline V gene. The CDR3 runs 13 residues. V shed 6 bases and J shed 5 bases, with 13 bases lying between them. As DNA, the CDR3 is TGTGCCAGCAGCTTGGACAGTGGATATGGCTACACCTTC. Translating gives CASSLDSGYGYTF.

This clonotype was detected ten times or more. The V and J genes are TRBV5-1 and TRBJ1-1; 7 positions match TRBD1. From germline, CDR1 is SGHRS and CDR2 YFSETQ. Trimming cost V 8 bases and J 0 bases; bases outside gene matches: 7. The CDR3 length is 14 residues. CDR3 DNA sequence: TGCGCCAGTAGACAGGGACTCCTGAACACTGAAGCTTTCTTT. Protein: CASRQGLLNTEAFF. The full variable domain, rest sourced from reference TRBV5-1 and TRBJ1-1, is KAGVTQTPRYLIKTRGQQVTLSCSPISGHRSVSWYQQTPGQGLQFLFEYFSETQRNKGNFPGRFSGRQFSNSRSEMNVSTLELGDSALYLCASRQGLLNTEAFFGQGTRLTVV.

The chain carries TRBV18 and TRBJ2-7; weak D call: TRBD1 (5 bases). CDR1 and CDR2 (germline): KGHSH, LQKENI. The germline V and J ends were trimmed by 3 bases and 0 bases, with 9 bases remaining between them. The CDR3 runs 14 residues. CDR3 bases: TGTGCCAGCTCACCTGGACACAGCTCCTACGAGCAGTACTTC. As protein: CASSPGHSSYEQYF.

This clonotype was seen once. This could be a read error, since a much larger clone is one nucleotide away. CDR3 nucleotides: TGCAGCGTCGGGACAGTACAAGAGACCCTGTACTTC. Protein product: CSVGTVQETLYF. This chain connects TRBV29-1 to TRBJ2-5, with 7 bases matching TRBD1. Germline V gene data show CDR1 as SQVTM and CDR2 as ANQGSEA. The CDR3 totals 12 residues.

V and J are TRBV5-5 and TRBJ2-7; the D gene is possibly TRBD1 (5 bases). The germline CDR1 and CDR2 sequences are SGHKS and YYEKEE (reference sequence). The CDR3 runs 12 residues. V dropped 3 bases and J dropped 6 bases, with 10 bases sitting between them. Written as DNA, the CDR3 is TGTGCCAGCAGCTCATCAGGGTTCGAGCAGTACTTC. Encoded protein: CASSSSGFEQYF.

This rearrangement joins TRBV6-1 to TRBJ2-7; a possible D gene is TRBD1 (5 bases). The germline CDR1 and CDR2 sequences are MNHNS and SASEGT. This CDR3 has 14 amino acids. The germline V and J ends were trimmed by 5 bases and 4 bases, with 15 bases remaining between them. In nucleotides, the CDR3 is TGTGCCAGCAGTCAGTCTCGACAGTTATACGAGCAGTACTTC. Its protein product is CASSQSRQLYEQYF.

This chain uses TRBV18 with TRBJ1-2, with D tentatively TRBD1 (5 bases). Germline CDR1 reads KGHSH; CDR2 reads LQKENI. Trimming took 6 bases from V and 3 from J, leaving 14 bases between them. This CDR3 region has 14 residues. The CDR3 region is CASSSTVGDYGYTF. Written as DNA, the CDR3 is TGTGCCAGCTCCTCGACAGTCGGAGACTATGGCTACACCTTC.

This clonotype was observed many times. CDR3 sequence (DNA): TGTGCCAGCAGCCAAGAGCTCGGACAGGGGAACACTGAAGCTTTCTTT. Translation: CASSQELGQGNTEAFF. This chain uses TRBV3-1 with TRBJ1-1; TRBD1 matches 8 bases. Trimming cost V 0 bases and J 1 base; bases outside gene matches: 4. Per germline, CDR1 LGHDT and CDR2 YNNKEL (reference sequence). The CDR3 spans 16 residues.

The CDR3 sequence: CATSRSGGTTYEQYF. CDR3 bases: TGTGCCACCAGCAGGAGCGGGGGGACAACCTACGAGCAGTACTTC. The gene calls are TRBV15 and TRBJ2-7, with 9 bases aligning to TRBD2. The CDR3 is 15 amino acids. After removal of 3 bases from V and 2 bases from J, the junction contained 5 bases not matched to a gene. Germline CDR1 is LNHNV and CDR2 is YYDKDF (reference sequence). Full variable domain (outside the CDR3, taken from reference TRBV15 and TRBJ2-7): DAMVIQNPRYQVTQFGKPVTLSCSQTLNHNVMYWYQQKSSQAPKLLFHYYDKDFNNEADTPDNFQSRRPNTSFCFLDIRSPGLGDTAMYLCATSRSGGTTYEQYFGPGTRLTVT.

A few counts support this clonotype. The chain joins TRBV7-2 to TRBJ1-1; TRBD1 is a possible D gene (5 bases). Per germline, CDR1 SGHTA and CDR2 FQGNSA. Between the trimmed V and J ends, which lost 3 bases and 0 bases, there was a span of 14 bases. This CDR3 contains 16 residues. DNA for the CDR3: TGTGCCAGCAGCTTTATCGGGGGGATGCTGAACACTGAAGCTTTCTTT. Translated, it gives CASSFIGGMLNTEAFF.

This clonotype was detected only a few times. This chain uses TRBV20-1 with TRBJ1-1; D not certain. Germline CDR1 DFQATT, CDR2 SNEGSKA (reference sequence). CDR3 size: 14 residues. With 6 bases removed from V and 1 base from J, the gap between germline ends came to 15 bases. Here the CDR3 DNA reads TGCAGTGCATTAGACTTTCAGGAGAACACTGAAGCTTTCTTT. It translates to CSALDFQENTEAFF.

This clonotype was seen a few times. The chain couples TRBV3-1 to TRBJ1-4, with D possibly being TRBD1 (6 bases). Trimming stripped 4 bases from V and 8 bases from J, with 14 bases between. The germline V gene has CDR1 LGHDT and CDR2 YNNKEL (reference sequence). This CDR3 contains 14 residues. The CDR3 reads CASSRSRGEEKLFF. The CDR3 coding sequence is TGTGCCAGCAGCCGGAGCAGGGGAGAAGAAAAACTGTTTTTT.

This chain uses TRBV20-1 with TRBJ1-2, with D perhaps matching TRBD1 (5 bases). The CDR3 totals 12 residues. CDR1 DFQATT and CDR2 SNEGSKA come from the germline V gene (reference sequence). Trimming removed 5 bases from V and 8 bases from J, with 15 bases in between. In DNA form, the CDR3 reads TGCAGTGCTGCCAGGGACTATTACGGCTACACCTTC. Translated: CSAARDYYGYTF.

V gene TRBV12-3 or TRBV12-4 combines with J gene TRBJ2-1; 10 bases are a match to TRBD2. V dropped 6 bases and J dropped 0; count of bases not matched to a gene: 14. The CDR3 runs to 19 residues. The CDR3 is CASSPFFSGRGSSYNEQFF. The CDR3 DNA reads TGTGCCAGCAGCCCCTTTTTCAGCGGGAGGGGGAGCTCCTACAATGAGCAGTTCTTC.

This clonotype showed up many times. The V call is TRBV20-1, the J call TRBJ2-3; no clear D. This CDR3 is 11 amino acids long. In germline, CDR1 is DFQATT, CDR2 SNEGSKA (reference sequence). Deletions cut 6 bases from V and 6 bases from J, with 10 bases between. The CDR3 DNA follows: TGCAGTGCGAGACTCGGGGATACGCAGTATTTT. Encoded protein: CSARLGDTQYF.

The table lists this clonotype with a few counts. The V and J genes are TRBV5-1 and TRBJ2-3; no firm D call. This CDR3 is built from 13 residues. The germline V gene has CDR1 SGHRS and CDR2 YFSETQ. V lost 5 bases and J 4 bases, leaving 11 bases between the germline ends. CDR3 loop: CASSVMGADTQYF. CDR3 sequence (DNA): TGCGCCAGCAGTGTGATGGGTGCAGATACGCAGTATTTT.

This clonotype has more than one count but fewer than ten. Written as DNA, the CDR3 is TGTGCCAGCACCCGTGAGCTGACCGGGGAGCTGTTTTTT. It is translated as CASTRELTGELFF. The rearrangement uses TRBV2 and TRBJ2-2, with D unresolved. The CDR3 runs to 13 residues. V was trimmed by 7 bases and J by 5 bases, leaving 11 bases between them. The germline gives CDR1 SNHLY, CDR2 FYNNEI.

This clonotype came up a few times. The chain is built from TRBV7-2 and TRBJ2-3, with a weak D call TRBD2 (6 bases). V dropped 5 bases and J dropped 6 bases, with 18 bases sitting between them. CDR1 is SGHTA, CDR2 FQGNSA, per germline. The CDR3 loop spans 15 amino acids. CDR3 nucleotide sequence: TGTGCCAGCAGCCAAAGGGACTCCCGAGCGGATACGCAGTATTTT. Amino acids: CASSQRDSRADTQYF. Looking up the rest from reference TRBV7-2 and TRBJ2-3 gives the full variable domain: GAGVSQSPSNKVTEKGKDVELRCDPISGHTALYWYRQSLGQGLEFLIYFQGNSAPDKSGLPSDRFSAERTGGSVSTLTIQRTQQEDSAVYLCASSQRDSRADTQYFGPGTRLTVL.

This clonotype was seen only a few times. The chain is built from TRBV5-1 and TRBJ2-5, with D possibly being TRBD1 or TRBD2 (7 bases each). Germline V gene sequence: CDR1 SGHRS, CDR2 YFSETQ. The CDR3 spans 16 residues. Trimming stripped 0 bases from V and 1 base from J, with 13 bases between. In DNA form, the CDR3 reads TGCGCCAGCAGCTTGGCCAGGGGGGGTTCCCAAGAGACCCAGTACTTC. Translating gives CASSLARGGSQETQYF.

Ten or more counts support this clonotype. The chain couples TRBV10-3 to TRBJ2-1, with 13 positions matching TRBD2. The CDR3 length is 17 residues. V shed 7 bases and J 8 bases; nucleotides not matched to a gene: 14. Germline V gene data show CDR1 as ENHRY and CDR2 as SYGVKD. The CDR3 is CAINPTSGRASVHEQFF. CDR3 DNA sequence: TGTGCCATCAATCCTACTAGCGGGAGGGCCTCCGTGCATGAGCAGTTCTTC.

This sequence joins TRBV11-2 and TRBJ2-5, with a possible D match to TRBD1 (6 bases). Per germline, CDR1 SGHAT and CDR2 FQNNGV. Trimming left V 4 bases short and J 2 bases short, with 14 bases between. CDR3 size: 15 residues. CDR3 DNA: TGTGCCAGCAGCTCTGGACAGTTTAAACAAGAGACCCAGTACTTC. Its protein product is CASSSGQFKQETQYF.

There are many counts of this clonotype. This chain uses TRBV4-3 with TRBJ1-4, with D tentatively TRBD1 (5 bases). V was shortened by 1 base and J by 5 bases, with 17 bases between the two germline ends. CDR1 is LGHNA and CDR2 is YSLEER in the germline V gene. This CDR3 is 17 amino acids long. The CDR3 loop is CASSQGGGSVKNEKLFF. CDR3 bases: TGCGCCAGCAGCCAAGGCGGGGGGTCGGTGAAAAATGAAAAACTGTTTTTT.

The chain combines TRBV29-1 with TRBJ2-3; D gene ambiguous. The CDR3 extends over 13 amino acids. CDR1 is SQVTM, CDR2 ANQGSEA, per germline. The V and J ends lost 6 bases and 2 bases respectively, with 12 bases between them. The CDR3 sequence: CSVDRGDTDTQYF. CDR3 nucleotide sequence: TGCAGCGTGGACCGTGGTGACACAGATACGCAGTATTTT.

The rearrangement links TRBV3-1 to TRBJ1-5; D unresolved. The CDR3 sequence is 14 residues long. The germline CDR1 and CDR2 sequences are LGHDT and YNNKEL (reference sequence). The germline V and J ends were trimmed by 3 bases and 7 bases, with 13 bases remaining between them. In DNA form, the CDR3 reads TGTGCCAGCAGCCAGGGAGGGCCTCGACAGCCCCAGCATTTT. Residues: CASSQGGPRQPQHF.

This clonotype was counted many times. V is TRBV20-1 and J is TRBJ1-6; no definite D call. The CDR3 spans 12 residues. Trimming removed 3 bases at V and 10 bases at J, with 10 bases between. Germline V gene sequence: CDR1 DFQATT, CDR2 SNEGSKA (reference sequence). This chain's CDR3 is CSARPPESPLHF. The DNA for the CDR3 is TGCAGTGCTAGGCCCCCTGAGTCACCCCTCCACTTT.

This chain uses TRBV12-3 or TRBV12-4 with TRBJ1-3; D remains ambiguous. This CDR3 has 12 residues. V was cut by 7 bases and J by 4 bases, with 8 bases left in between. CDR3: CASNLQGNTIYF. Written as DNA, the CDR3 is TGTGCCAGCAATCTTCAGGGAAACACCATATATTTT.

This clonotype was counted between two and nine times. The genes are TRBV10-3 and TRBJ2-1, with 9 nucleotides matching TRBD2. CDR1 and CDR2 (germline): ENHRY, SYGVKD. This CDR3 has 14 amino acids. V dropped 9 bases and J dropped 4; count of bases not matched to a gene: 7. Here the CDR3 DNA reads TGTGCCATAAAAGCGGGAGGTGGATACAATGAGCAGTTCTTC. This gives the protein CAIKAGGGYNEQFF.

This clonotype was counted many times. The gene calls are TRBV6-5 and TRBJ2-3; D possibly uses TRBD1 or TRBD2 (5 bases each). Trimming stripped 5 bases from V and 6 bases from J, with 9 bases between. The CDR3 spans 12 residues. CDR1 and CDR2 (germline): MNHEY, SVGAGI. The CDR3: CASSNRGDTQYF. The CDR3 bases are TGTGCCAGCAGTAACCGGGGCGATACGCAGTATTTT.

This clonotype was counted between two and nine times. The rearrangement uses TRBV9 and TRBJ2-3, with TRBD2 matching over 10 bases. This CDR3 is built from 16 residues. V shed 4 bases and J 4 bases; nucleotides not matched to a gene: 9. In germline, CDR1 is SGDLS, CDR2 YYNGEE. The CDR3 DNA reads TGTGCCAGCAGCCTATCCTCTAGCGGGGGCTCAGATACGCAGTATTTT. It encodes CASSLSSSGGSDTQYF. The whole variable domain, remainder taken from reference TRBV9 and TRBJ2-3, is DSGVTQTPKHLITATGQRVTLRCSPRSGDLSVYWYQQSLDQGLQFLIQYYNGEERAKGNILERFSAQQFPDLHSELNLSSLELGDSALYFCASSLSSSGGSDTQYFGPGTRLTVL.

This chain uses TRBV7-8 with TRBJ2-7; D not certain. The germline gives CDR1 SGHVS, CDR2 FQNEAQ. The CDR3 has 13 amino acids. Deletions cut 10 bases from V and 0 bases from J, with 13 bases between. CDR3 protein: CATSGLSSYEQYF. CDR3 bases: TGTGCCACCAGTGGGTTGAGCTCCTACGAGCAGTACTTC.

This clonotype was seen only a few times. This chain uses TRBV6-1 with TRBJ2-7; D remains unclear. V was trimmed by 6 bases and J by 4 bases, leaving 19 bases between them. The CDR3 loop spans 15 amino acids. Germline V gene sequence: CDR1 MNHNS, CDR2 SASEGT. CDR3 amino acids: CASRPPGALGYEQYF. DNA of the CDR3: TGTGCCAGCAGGCCCCCAGGCGCTCTTGGGTACGAGCAGTACTTC.